This T cell receptor (beta chain) appears in the sequencing data of a study of blood T cell repertoires in COVID-19. For the study at large: In each case, the material was cDNA or gDNA derived from T cells, B-cell-depleted T cells, or PBMCs.

V was trimmed by 8 bases and J by 2 bases, leaving 12 bases between them. There are 13 residues in the CDR3. Source study methods: Estimation of nucleated cell counts relied on the amplification of reference gene primers. The protocol was immunoSEQ multiplex PCR, while the TCRdb copy is restricted to in-frame clones and leaves out a portion. The D gene and trimming were derived from the DNA, and the V and J assignments and clone size from that table. Seen here are more than 95,000 clones, more than 85% observed once, and the top ten hold 6.2%. Sequencing input: peripheral blood. V usage is TRBV12-3 or TRBV12-4 and J usage is TRBJ1-2; D not resolved. The sequence was collected from a human donor in a cohort sampled during active COVID-19. The CDR3 region has the DNA TGTGCCAGCGGGCAGACCCTGAACTATGGCTACACCTTC. Translating it yields CASGQTLNYGYTF.